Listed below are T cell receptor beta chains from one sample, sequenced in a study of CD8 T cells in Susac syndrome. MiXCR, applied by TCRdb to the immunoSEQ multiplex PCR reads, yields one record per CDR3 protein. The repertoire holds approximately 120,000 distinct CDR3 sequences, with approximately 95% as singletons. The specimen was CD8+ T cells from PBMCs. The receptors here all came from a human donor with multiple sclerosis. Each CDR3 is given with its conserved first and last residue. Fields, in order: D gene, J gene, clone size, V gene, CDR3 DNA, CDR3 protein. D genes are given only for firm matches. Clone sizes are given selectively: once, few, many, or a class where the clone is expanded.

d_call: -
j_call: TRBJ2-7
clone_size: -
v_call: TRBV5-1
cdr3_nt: TGCGCCAGCAGCCCGAGCGGACACCACGAGCAGTACTTC
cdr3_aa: CASSPSGHHEQYF

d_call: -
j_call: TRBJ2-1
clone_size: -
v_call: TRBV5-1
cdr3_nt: TGCGCCAGCACACAGGGTAAAGGCGGGAATGAGCAGTTCTTC
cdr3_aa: CASTQGKGGNEQFF

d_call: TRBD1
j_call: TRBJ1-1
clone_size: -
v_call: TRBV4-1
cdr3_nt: TGCGCCAGCAGCCTCGCCGGGACAGGGTATACTGAAGCTTTCTTT
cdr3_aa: CASSLAGTGYTEAFF

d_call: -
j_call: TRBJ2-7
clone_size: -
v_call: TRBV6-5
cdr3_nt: TGTGCCAGCAGATTAGGGATCGAGCAGTACTTC
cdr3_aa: CASRLGIEQYF

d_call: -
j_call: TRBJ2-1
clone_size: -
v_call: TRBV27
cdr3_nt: TGTGCCAGCAGTTTCCCGGGGTATAATGAGCAGTTCTTC
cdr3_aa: CASSFPGYNEQFF

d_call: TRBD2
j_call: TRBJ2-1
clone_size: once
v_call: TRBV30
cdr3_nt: TGTGCCTGGGTCCATCCGGGACTAGCGGGAAGCTCCTACAATGAGCAGTTCTTC
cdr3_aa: CAWVHPGLAGSSYNEQFF

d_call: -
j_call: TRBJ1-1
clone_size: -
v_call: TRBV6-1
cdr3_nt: TGTGCCAGCAGTGAAGCGCCTCTTCGGACTGAAGCTTTCTTT
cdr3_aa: CASSEAPLRTEAFF

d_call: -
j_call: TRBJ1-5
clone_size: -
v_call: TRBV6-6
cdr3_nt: TGTGCCAGCAGTTACCCAGGGCAGGGAGGTCAGCCCCAGCATTTT
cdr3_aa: CASSYPGQGGQPQHF

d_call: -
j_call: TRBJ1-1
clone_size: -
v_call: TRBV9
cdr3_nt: TGTGCCAGCAGCGTAGGACAAAAAGGGATGAACACTGAAGCTTTCTTT
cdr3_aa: CASSVGQKGMNTEAFF

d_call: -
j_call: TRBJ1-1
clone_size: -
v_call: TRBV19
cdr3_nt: TGTGCCAGTAGTATATGGGCTGAAGCTTTCTTT
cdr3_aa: CASSIWAEAFF

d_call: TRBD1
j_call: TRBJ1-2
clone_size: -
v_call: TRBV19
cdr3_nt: TGTGCCAGTAGTATGCGGACAGGGGATTGGGACTATGGCTACACCTTC
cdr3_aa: CASSMRTGDWDYGYTF

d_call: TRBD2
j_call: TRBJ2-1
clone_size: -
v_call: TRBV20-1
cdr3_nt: TGCAGTGCTAGAAAAGCGGGAGGGCCAAGCAATGAGCAGTTCTTC
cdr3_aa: CSARKAGGPSNEQFF

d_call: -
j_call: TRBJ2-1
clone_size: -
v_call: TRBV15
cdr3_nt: TGTGCCACCAGCATCCTGCGTCAAAATGAGCAGTTCTTC
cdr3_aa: CATSILRQNEQFF

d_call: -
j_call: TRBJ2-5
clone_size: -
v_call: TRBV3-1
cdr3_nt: TGTGCCAGCAGCCCCGATGAAGAGACCCAGTACTTC
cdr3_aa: CASSPDEETQYF

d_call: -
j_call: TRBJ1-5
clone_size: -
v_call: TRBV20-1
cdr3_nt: TGCAGTGCTAGAGCACGGGCAGGGGATAGCAATCAGCCCCAGCATTTT
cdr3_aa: CSARARAGDSNQPQHF

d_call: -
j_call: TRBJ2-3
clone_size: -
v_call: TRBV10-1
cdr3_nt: TGCGCCAGCAGTGAGTCGATAGGATCCAGCACAGATACGCAGTATTTT
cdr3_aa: CASSESIGSSTDTQYF

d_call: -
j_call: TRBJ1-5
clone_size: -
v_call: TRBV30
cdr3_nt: TGTGCCTGGGGCGGAGGGGATCATCAGCCCCAGCATTTT
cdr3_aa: CAWGGGDHQPQHF

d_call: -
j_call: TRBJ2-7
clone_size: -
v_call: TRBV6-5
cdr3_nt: TGTGCCAGAAGGGCAGGGAGGTCCTACGAGCAGTACTTC
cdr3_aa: CARRAGRSYEQYF

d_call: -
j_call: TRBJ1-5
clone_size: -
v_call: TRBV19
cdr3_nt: TGTGCCAGTAGTATTGGGGGTCTCGGAAATCAGCCCCAGCATTTT
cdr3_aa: CASSIGGLGNQPQHF

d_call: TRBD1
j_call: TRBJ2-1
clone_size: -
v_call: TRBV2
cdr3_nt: TGTGCCAGCAGTGCCCGGGACAGGGCTATCAATGAGCAGTTCTTC
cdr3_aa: CASSARDRAINEQFF

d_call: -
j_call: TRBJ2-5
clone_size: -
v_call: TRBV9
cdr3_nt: TGTGCCAGCAGCTCCGAAGGGGCCCAAGAGACCCAGTACTTC
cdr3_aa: CASSSEGAQETQYF

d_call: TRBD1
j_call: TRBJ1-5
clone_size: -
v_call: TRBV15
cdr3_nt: TGTGCCACCAGCAGAGAAGGCAGGGGGCTTCAGCCCCAGCATTTT
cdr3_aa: CATSREGRGLQPQHF

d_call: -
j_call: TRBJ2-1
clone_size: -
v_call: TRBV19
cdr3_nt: TGTGCCAGTAGTATAGCTGCGGTGATAGGCGGAAGTGGCAATGAGCAGTTCTTC
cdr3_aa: CASSIAAVIGGSGNEQFF

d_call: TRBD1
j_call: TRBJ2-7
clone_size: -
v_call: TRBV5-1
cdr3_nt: TGCGCCAGCAGCCAGTCTCGGACAGGGTTAAACGAGCAGTACTTC
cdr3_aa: CASSQSRTGLNEQYF

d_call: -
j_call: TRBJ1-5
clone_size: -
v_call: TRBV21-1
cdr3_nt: TGTGCCAGCAGCGCGTGGCAGGACCTTAGCAATCAGCCCCAGCATTTT
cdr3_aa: CASSAWQDLSNQPQHF

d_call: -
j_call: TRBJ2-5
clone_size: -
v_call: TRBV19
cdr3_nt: TGTGCCAGTAGTTCCGCCGACAGGAGGGGAGAGACCCAGTACTTC
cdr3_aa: CASSSADRRGETQYF

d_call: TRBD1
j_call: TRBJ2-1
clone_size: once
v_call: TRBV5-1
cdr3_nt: TGCGCCAGCAGCCCAAACTCGCGGGACAGGGACAATGAGCAGTTCTTC
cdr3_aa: CASSPNSRDRDNEQFF

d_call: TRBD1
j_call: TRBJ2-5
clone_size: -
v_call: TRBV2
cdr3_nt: TGTGCCAGCATCCGTGAGTCAGGGGGAAGAGAGACCCAGTACTTC
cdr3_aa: CASIRESGGRETQYF

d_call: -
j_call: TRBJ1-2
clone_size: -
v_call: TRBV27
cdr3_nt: TGTGCCAGCAGTCCCCAGGGACGGATCCCTAACTATGGCTACACCTTC
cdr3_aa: CASSPQGRIPNYGYTF

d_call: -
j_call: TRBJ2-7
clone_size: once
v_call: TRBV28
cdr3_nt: TGTGCCAGCAGCTCTGGGCCCCCCTACGAGCAGTACTTC
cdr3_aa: CASSSGPPYEQYF

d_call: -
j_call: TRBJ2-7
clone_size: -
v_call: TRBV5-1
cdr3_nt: TGCGCCAGCAGACAGATTCCCTACGAGCAGTACTTC
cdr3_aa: CASRQIPYEQYF

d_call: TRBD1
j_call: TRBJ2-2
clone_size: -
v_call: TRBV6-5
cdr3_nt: TGTGCCAGCAGCCGTGGACAGGGGAGGGCCGGGGAGCTGTTTTTT
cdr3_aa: CASSRGQGRAGELFF

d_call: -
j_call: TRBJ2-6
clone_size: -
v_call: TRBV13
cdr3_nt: TGTGCCAGCATGCTTCACAGGGACTTCTCTGGCGCCAACGTCCTGACTTTC
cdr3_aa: CASMLHRDFSGANVLTF

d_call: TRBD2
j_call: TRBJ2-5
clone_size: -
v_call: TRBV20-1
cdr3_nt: TGCAGTGCTAGCGCCGAGGGGCGGGGGACCCTCCAAGAGACCCAGTACTTC
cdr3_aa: CSASAEGRGTLQETQYF

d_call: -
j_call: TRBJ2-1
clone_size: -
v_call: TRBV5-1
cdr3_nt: TGCGCCAGCAGCTGGGCGGTGGGAAATGAGCAGTTCTTC
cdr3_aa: CASSWAVGNEQFF

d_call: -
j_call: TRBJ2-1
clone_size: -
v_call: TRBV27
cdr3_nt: TGTGCCAGCTGGGGGGGCCATGAGCAGTTCTTC
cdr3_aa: CASWGGHEQFF

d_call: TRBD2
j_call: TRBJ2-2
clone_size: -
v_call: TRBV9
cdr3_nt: TGTACCAGCAGCGTAGCGGGATACACCGGGGAGCTGTTTTTT
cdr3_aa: CTSSVAGYTGELFF

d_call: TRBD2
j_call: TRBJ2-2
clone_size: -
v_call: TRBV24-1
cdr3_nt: TGTGCCACCAGTGATTCACGGGGGGAGGTCGGGGAGCTGTTTTTT
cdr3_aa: CATSDSRGEVGELFF

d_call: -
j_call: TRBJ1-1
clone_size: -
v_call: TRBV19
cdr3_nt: TGTGCCAGTAGAACCACCAGGGGACCGAACACTGAAGCTTTCTTT
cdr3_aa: CASRTTRGPNTEAFF

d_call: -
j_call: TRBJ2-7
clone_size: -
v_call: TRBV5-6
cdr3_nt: TGTGCCAGCAGCTTGGACGGAAGAACCTACGAGCAGTACTTC
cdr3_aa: CASSLDGRTYEQYF

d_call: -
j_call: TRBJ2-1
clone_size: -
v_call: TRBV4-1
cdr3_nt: TGCGCCAGCAGTCACGACGGGGGACGCCCCTACAATGAGCAGTTCTTC
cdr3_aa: CASSHDGGRPYNEQFF

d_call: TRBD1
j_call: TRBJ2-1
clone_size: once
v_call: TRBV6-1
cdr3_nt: TGTGCCAGCGATCGACAGGGGCGCGAGTACAATGAGCAGTTCTTC
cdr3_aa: CASDRQGREYNEQFF

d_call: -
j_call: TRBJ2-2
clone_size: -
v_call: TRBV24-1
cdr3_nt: TGTGCCACCAGTGATGGGGCACACACCGGGGAGCTGTTTTTT
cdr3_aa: CATSDGAHTGELFF

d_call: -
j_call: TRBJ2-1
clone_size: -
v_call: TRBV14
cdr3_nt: TGTGCCAGCAGCCAAGACCCAGGAAGAACATACAATGAGCAGTTCTTC
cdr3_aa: CASSQDPGRTYNEQFF

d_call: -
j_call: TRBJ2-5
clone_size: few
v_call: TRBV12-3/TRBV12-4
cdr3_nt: TGTGCCAGCAGTTTAGCGGCCTACCAAGAGACCCAGTACTTC
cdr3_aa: CASSLAAYQETQYF

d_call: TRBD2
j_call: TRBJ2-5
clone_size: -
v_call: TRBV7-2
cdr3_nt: TGTGCCAGCAGCTGGCGGAGCGGGAGGGGGGAGACCCAGTACTTC
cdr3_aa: CASSWRSGRGETQYF

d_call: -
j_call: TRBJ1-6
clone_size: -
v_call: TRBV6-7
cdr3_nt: TGTGCCAGCAGTTACCTTTTAACAGGTAATTCACCCCTCCACTTT
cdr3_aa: CASSYLLTGNSPLHF